These 24 T cell receptor beta chains were all obtained from the same sample, sequenced in a study of technical replicates of blood from a handful of donors. The assay was immunoSEQ multiplex PCR, and TCRdb's table has in-frame clones only and misses some. In the table there are about 80,000 clones, roughly 91% of which are singletons. Specimen: T cells isolated from PBMCs. The source is a human donor in good health.

The V call is TRBV13, the J call TRBJ2-7; D call uncertain. CDR3 size: 12 residues. V was clipped by 1 base and J by 5 bases, with 6 bases between them. CDR1 is PRHDT, CDR2 FYEKMQ, per germline (reference sequence). The CDR3 nucleotides read TGTGCCAGCAGCTTAGCAGTAAACGAGCAGTACTTC. Translation: CASSLAVNEQYF.

CDR3: CASSLRTGVTDTQYF. CDR3 nucleotides: TGTGCCAGCAGCTTACGGACAGGCGTCACAGATACGCAGTATTTT. The V call is TRBV9, the J call TRBJ2-3; 7 bases match TRBD1. The CDR3 is 15 amino acids. With 4 bases clipped from V and 2 bases from J, the junction kept 7 bases outside the gene matches. Per germline, CDR1 SGDLS and CDR2 YYNGEE.

The rearrangement uses TRBV11-3 and TRBJ2-3; 7 positions agree with TRBD1. Per the germline V gene, CDR1 is SGHNT and CDR2 is YENEEA. Trimming cost V 5 bases and J 1 base; bases outside gene matches: 6. The CDR3 runs to 15 residues. The CDR3 loop is CASSAYRGGTDTQYF. Here the CDR3 DNA reads TGTGCCAGCAGCGCCTACAGGGGCGGCACAGATACGCAGTATTTT.

The chain combines TRBV28 with TRBJ2-7; a weak D match, TRBD2 (6 bases). Looked up from germline, CDR1 is MDHEN and CDR2 is SYDVKM. Trimming left V 6 bases short and J 2 bases short, with 14 bases between. The CDR3 covers 14 residues. CDR3 region: CASSLYGTPYEQYF. The CDR3 coding sequence is TGTGCCAGCAGCCTATACGGGACTCCCTACGAGCAGTACTTC.

J is TRBJ2-4 and V is TRBV28, with a possible D match to TRBD1 (6 bases). This CDR3 spans 15 amino acids. V was trimmed by 7 bases and J by 0 bases, leaving 13 bases between them. Germline CDR1 MDHEN, CDR2 SYDVKM. The CDR3: CASTTGQLAKNIQYF. DNA for the CDR3: TGTGCCAGCACTACAGGACAGCTAGCCAAAAACATTCAGTACTTC.

V usage is TRBV7-8 and J usage is TRBJ1-1; the D is unclear. With 2 bases removed from V and 1 base from J, the gap between germline ends came to 11 bases. Germline assignment: CDR1 SGHVS and CDR2 FQNEAQ. CDR3 length equals 15 residues. The CDR3 sequence is CASSLRGGRNTEAFF. The CDR3 DNA reads TGTGCCAGCAGCTTACGGGGAGGGAGGAACACTGAAGCTTTCTTT.

This clone was observed a single time. This chain links TRBV10-2 with TRBJ2-1, with D perhaps matching TRBD2 (6 bases). The CDR3 covers 13 residues. Germline loops: CDR1 WSHSY, CDR2 SAAADI. V dropped 6 bases and J dropped 7 bases, with 13 bases sitting between them. The CDR3 DNA sequence: TGCGCCAGCAGAGACTGGACTATTAATGAGCAGTTCTTC. The encoded protein is CASRDWTINEQFF.

V is TRBV4-1 and J is TRBJ2-1, with 9 bases that match TRBD1. V shed 4 bases and J 7 bases; nucleotides not matched to a gene: 8. This CDR3 has 15 residues. CDR1 and CDR2 (germline): MGHRA, YSYEKL. The CDR3 loop reads CASSPHRGRTNEQFF. The CDR3, as DNA: TGCGCCAGCAGCCCCCACAGGGGGCGCACGAATGAGCAGTTCTTC.

Here the CDR3 reads CASSPAKGRISIYF. The CDR3 DNA sequence: TGTGCCAGCTCACCAGCCAAGGGGCGGATCAGCATATATTTT. The chain is built from TRBV18 and TRBJ1-3; D possibly corresponds to TRBD1 (5 bases). CDR3 size: 14 residues. The ends were cut back, 2 bases at V and 12 bases at J, with 17 bases in the middle. Germline lookup yields CDR1 KGHSH and CDR2 LQKENI.

This chain connects TRBV7-3 to TRBJ1-1; 9 nucleotides match TRBD1. With V trimmed by 0 bases and J by 3 bases, 5 bases remained unmatched. The CDR3 is 16 residues long. Per the germline V gene, CDR1 is SGHTA and CDR2 is FQGTGA. In DNA form, the CDR3 reads TGTGCCAGCAGCTTAACCGCGACAGGGGGGGACACTGAAGCTTTCTTT. It translates to CASSLTATGGDTEAFF.

This chain joins TRBV15 and TRBJ1-1, with no clear D. Germline V gene data show CDR1 as LNHNV and CDR2 as YYDKDF (reference sequence). The CDR3 contains 13 residues. The V gene lost 5 bases and the J gene lost 0 bases, with 7 bases spanning the gap. This CDR3 is CATSGRMNTEAFF. The CDR3 region has the DNA TGTGCCACCAGCGGCAGGATGAACACTGAAGCTTTCTTT.

The V and J genes are TRBV28 and TRBJ2-3; 7 bases line up with TRBD2. Trimming at V came to 5 bases and at J to 4 bases, leaving 3 bases not matched to a gene. This CDR3 is built from 13 residues. Germline V gene sequence: CDR1 MDHEN, CDR2 SYDVKM. The chain's CDR3 is CASSERDPDTQYF. Here the CDR3 DNA reads TGTGCCAGCAGTGAGCGGGACCCAGATACGCAGTATTTT. Looking up the rest from reference TRBV28 and TRBJ2-3 gives the full variable domain: DVKVTQSSRYLVKRTGEKVFLECVQDMDHENMFWYRQDPGLGLRLIYFSYDVKMKEKGDIPEGYSVSREKKERFSLILESASTNQTSMYLCASSERDPDTQYFGPGTRLTVL.

This clone was seen only once. V is TRBV6-1 and J is TRBJ2-5, with D possibly TRBD2 on 5 matching bases. The ends were cut back, 3 bases at V and 1 base at J, with 9 bases in the middle. From germline, CDR1 is MNHNS and CDR2 SASEGT. This CDR3 is 14 amino acids long. The CDR3 loop is CASSEVGSQETQYF. CDR3 sequence (DNA): TGTGCCAGCAGTGAGGTAGGGAGCCAAGAGACCCAGTACTTC.

V gene TRBV6-5 combines with J gene TRBJ2-7; a possible D gene is TRBD1 (6 bases). The CDR3 contains 13 residues. V was cut by 6 bases and J by 1 base, with 10 bases left in between. Per the germline V gene, CDR1 is MNHEY and CDR2 is SVGAGI. The CDR3 DNA reads as TGTGCCAGCAGCGACAGGAGTTCCTACGAGCAGTACTTC. It codes for CASSDRSSYEQYF.

The chain uses TRBV9 and TRBJ2-1, with 8 bases lining up with TRBD1. The trim removed 3 bases at V and 7 bases at J, leaving 6 bases unmatched. The CDR3 is 14 residues long. The germline gives CDR1 SGDLS, CDR2 YYNGEE. The CDR3: CASSAGQGGNEQFF. Written as DNA, the CDR3 is TGTGCCAGCAGCGCTGGACAGGGAGGTAATGAGCAGTTCTTC.

The CDR3 here is CASSKVTWDQPQHF. Written as DNA, the CDR3 is TGTGCCAGCAGCAAAGTGACTTGGGATCAGCCCCAGCATTTT. This chain connects TRBV21-1 to TRBJ1-5. TRBV21-1 is a recognized pseudogene. CDR3 size: 14 residues.

This chain uses TRBV29-1 with TRBJ2-3; TRBD2 aligns across 13 bases. V was clipped by 6 bases and J by 7 bases; unmatched bases: 7. Per the germline V gene, CDR1 is SQVTM and CDR2 is ANQGSEA. The CDR3 is 14 amino acids. CDR3 protein: CSVPGLAGTNTQYF. The DNA of the CDR3 is TGCAGCGTCCCGGGACTAGCGGGAACTAATACGCAGTATTTT.

The rearrangement uses TRBV5-4 and TRBJ2-5; 7 bases line up with TRBD2. J gave up 7 bases and V 0 bases, and 12 bases lay outside the gene matches. The CDR3 has 16 amino acids. Per germline, CDR1 SGHNT and CDR2 YYREEE (reference sequence). CDR3 in amino acids: CASSLESLAAVRTQYF. CDR3 coding DNA: TGTGCCAGCAGCTTGGAAAGTCTAGCGGCCGTGCGGACCCAGTACTTC. Full variable domain (missing parts from reference TRBV5-4 and TRBJ2-5): ETGVTQSPTHLIKTRGQQVTLRCSSQSGHNTVSWYQQALGQGPQFIFQYYREEENGRGNFPPRFSGLQFPNYSSELNVNALELDDSALYLCASSLESLAAVRTQYFGPGTRLLVL.

J is TRBJ1-4 and V is TRBV7-9; TRBD1 matches at 9 bases. CDR3 size: 14 residues. Trimming at V came to 7 bases and at J to 5 bases, leaving 5 bases not matched to a gene. Looked up from germline, CDR1 is SEHNR and CDR2 is FQNEAQ (reference sequence). This chain's CDR3 is CASTAGTGNEKLFF. The CDR3, as DNA: TGTGCCAGCACCGCGGGGACAGGGAATGAAAAACTGTTTTTT.

The chain carries TRBV7-8 and TRBJ2-5; tentatively, D is TRBD2 (6 bases). V gave up 7 bases and J gave up 4 bases, with 13 bases separating them. The germline V gene has CDR1 SGHVS and CDR2 FQNEAQ. There are 13 residues in the CDR3. The CDR3, as DNA: TGTGCCAGCACCCTGACTAGGGGAGAGACCCAGTACTTC. It yields the protein CASTLTRGETQYF.

The rearrangement joins TRBV5-1 to TRBJ2-2, with TRBD1 matching 10 bases. With V trimmed by 4 bases and J by 1 base, 1 base remained unmatched. Germline V lookup: CDR1 SGHRS, CDR2 YFSETQ. This CDR3 has 15 amino acids. The CDR3 here is CASSRDRGNTGELFF. The CDR3 DNA sequence: TGCGCCAGCAGCCGGGACAGGGGGAACACCGGGGAGCTGTTTTTT.

V is TRBV28 and J is TRBJ1-1, with D unresolved. Between the trimmed V and J ends, which lost 5 bases and 1 base, there was a span of 5 bases. This CDR3 is 12 amino acids long. Germline assignment: CDR1 MDHEN and CDR2 SYDVKM. This chain's CDR3 is CASSEENTEAFF. CDR3 sequence (DNA): TGTGCCAGCAGTGAGGAGAACACTGAAGCTTTCTTT.

The V gene is TRBV18, the J gene TRBJ2-2; possible D gene TRBD1, 6 bases. The germline gives CDR1 KGHSH, CDR2 LQKENI. The CDR3 extends over 15 amino acids. The germline V and J ends were trimmed by 3 bases and 0 bases, with 8 bases remaining between them. The CDR3 region has the DNA TGTGCCAGCTCACCCGGGACACCGAACACCGGGGAGCTGTTTTTT. Amino acid sequence: CASSPGTPNTGELFF.

The genes are TRBV30 and TRBJ1-3; no reliable D call. V lost 0 bases, J lost 0 bases, and 9 bases lay in between. Germline loops: CDR1 GTSNPN, CDR2 SVGIG (reference sequence). The CDR3 runs to 15 residues. The CDR3 coding sequence is TGTGCCTGGAGTGTACAACCGCTCTCTGGAAACACCATATATTTT. Amino acids: CAWSVQPLSGNTIYF.